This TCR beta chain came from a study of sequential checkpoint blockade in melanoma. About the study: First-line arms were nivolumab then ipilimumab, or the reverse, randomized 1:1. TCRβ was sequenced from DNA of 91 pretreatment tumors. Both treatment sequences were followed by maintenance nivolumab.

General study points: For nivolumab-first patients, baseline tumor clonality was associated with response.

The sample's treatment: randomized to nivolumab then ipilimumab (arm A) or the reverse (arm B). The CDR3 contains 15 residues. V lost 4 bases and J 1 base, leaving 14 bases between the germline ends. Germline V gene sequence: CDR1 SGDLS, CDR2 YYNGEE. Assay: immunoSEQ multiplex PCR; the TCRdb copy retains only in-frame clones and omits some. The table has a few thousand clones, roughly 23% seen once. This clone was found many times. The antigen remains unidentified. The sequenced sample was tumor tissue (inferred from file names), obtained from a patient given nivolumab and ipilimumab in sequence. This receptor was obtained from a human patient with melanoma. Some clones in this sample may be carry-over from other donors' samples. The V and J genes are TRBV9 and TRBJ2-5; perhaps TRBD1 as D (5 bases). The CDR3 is CASSPGQLTQETQYF. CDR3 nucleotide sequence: TGTGCCAGCAGCCCAGGGCAGCTTACCCAAGAGACCCAGTACTTC.